The present TCR beta chain was sequenced within a study of CD8 T cells in Susac syndrome. When the RNA was reverse transcribed, random hexamers were used with an input of about 0.5 to 1 ug. MiXCR, applied by TCRdb to the immunoSEQ multiplex PCR reads, yields one record per CDR3 protein. This table has 130,000 or so distinct CDR3 sequences, approximately 95% appearing once. The T cells that were sequenced for TCR beta were CD8+ and CD4+ cells from blood. Multiple sclerosis controls were treatment-naive patients with stable or active relapsing-remitting disease. TEMRA cells were FACS-enriched, unlike CD8+ and CD4+ T cells, which were negatively isolated. The receptor's source is a human donor with multiple sclerosis. Sequencing input: CD4+ T cells from PBMCs.

The CDR3 region has the DNA TGTGCCAACGACCTGAGGACAGATACGCAGTATTTT. Translated, it gives CANDLRTDTQYF. This chain links TRBV6-5 with TRBJ2-3; unclear D gene. V lost 10 bases, J lost 3 bases, and 11 bases lay in between. Germline V gives CDR1 MNHEY, CDR2 SVGAGI. The CDR3 loop spans 12 amino acids.